This T cell receptor (beta chain) appears in the sequencing data of a study of blood T cell repertoires in COVID-19. This clone was detected only once. The protocol was immunoSEQ multiplex PCR, while the TCRdb copy is restricted to in-frame clones and leaves out a portion. The repertoire holds about 300,000 clones, under 90% seen once, with less than 3.5% in the top ten. The V end lost 3 bases, the J end lost 9 bases, and 15 bases lay between the germline ends. The CDR3 has 13 residues. Per germline, CDR1 DFQATT and CDR2 SNEGSKA (reference sequence). This chain uses TRBV20-1 with TRBJ2-1; D not resolved. The clonotype comes from a woman in her 50s who had been exposed to COVID-19. The sequenced sample consisted of PBMCs or T cells enriched from blood (not recorded which). CDR3: CSASVRLNSEQFF. CDR3 in DNA: TGCAGTGCTAGTGTGCGGTTGAATTCTGAGCAGTTCTTC.